These 27 T cell receptor beta chains share one sample of origin, sequenced in a study of shared clonotypes between healthy human individuals. Assay used: immunoSEQ multiplex PCR; TCRdb lists only in-frame clones, some missing. The sample shows about 2.1 million clones, roughly 93% of them seen only once. Naive CD8 cells were CD45RO-negative, positively selected for CCR7, excluding terminally differentiated effector memory CD45RA+ cells. What was sequenced was naive CD8+ T cells from PBMCs. These receptors were collected from a man aged 18 to 29 in good health. Some clones in this sample may be carry-over from other donors' samples.

This clone was seen just once. The chain couples TRBV27 to TRBJ1-5; D unresolved. V was pared by 6 bases and J by 5 bases, with 17 bases between. CDR1 is MNHEY and CDR2 is SMNVEV in the germline V gene (reference sequence). The CDR3 sequence is 15 residues long. The CDR3, as DNA: TGTGCCAGCAGGCTTTCAGGATCATGGGATCAGCCCCAGCATTTT. As protein: CASRLSGSWDQPQHF.

The chain's CDR3 is CAYSGTIQGEQYF. As DNA, the CDR3 is TGTGCCTACAGCGGGACAATCCAAGGGGAGCAGTACTTC. The chain joins TRBV28 to TRBJ2-7, with D perhaps matching TRBD2 (7 bases). The CDR3 is 13 residues long. Per germline, CDR1 MDHEN and CDR2 SYDVKM. Trimming removed 11 bases from V and 7 bases from J, with 21 bases in between.

The chain employs TRBV19 and TRBJ2-7, with unresolved D. The length of the CDR3 is 13 residues. V lost 3 bases, J lost 0 bases, and 6 bases lay in between. The germline CDR1 and CDR2 sequences are LNHDA and SQIVND (reference sequence). CDR3 protein: CASSITNSYEQYF. DNA for the CDR3: TGTGCCAGTAGTATTACTAACTCCTACGAGCAGTACTTC. The entire variable domain, with the rest obtained from reference TRBV19 and TRBJ2-7, is as follows: DGGITQSPKYLFRKEGQNVTLSCEQNLNHDAMYWYRQDPGQGLRLIYYSQIVNDFQKGDIAEGYSVSREKKESFPLTVTSAQKNPTAFYLCASSITNSYEQYFGPGTRLTVT.

The V gene is TRBV25-1, the J gene TRBJ2-2; 10 nucleotides match TRBD2. Germline CDR1 is MGHDK and CDR2 is SYGVNS. V shed 2 bases, J shed 8 bases, and the junction held 5 bases outside the gene matches. The CDR3 extends over 15 amino acids. The CDR3 region is CASSELAGEGGELFF. For the CDR3, the DNA is TGTGCCAGCAGTGAACTAGCGGGAGAAGGGGGGGAGCTGTTTTTT.

The V and J genes are TRBV7-9 and TRBJ2-1, with 11 bases lining up with TRBD2. Trimming removed 1 base from V and 9 bases from J; junction bases left unmatched: 14. Per germline, CDR1 SEHNR and CDR2 FQNEAQ (reference sequence). This CDR3 spans 18 amino acids. The CDR3 is CASSLGRLAGNRGGEQFF. CDR3 DNA sequence: TGTGCCAGCAGCTTAGGGCGACTAGCGGGAAACCGCGGAGGTGAGCAGTTCTTC.

The chain carries TRBV6-6 and TRBJ1-5, with a possible D match to TRBD1 (5 bases). In germline, CDR1 is MNHNY, CDR2 SVGAGI (reference sequence). The CDR3 spans 16 residues. Trimming took off 2 bases at V and 3 bases at J, with 14 bases between the two ends. CDR3 DNA: TGTGCCAGCAGTTACCCTTCGACAGACTCCAATCAGCCCCAGCATTTT. Amino acids: CASSYPSTDSNQPQHF.

This chain links TRBV27 with TRBJ2-1; D possibly matches TRBD1 or TRBD2 (5 bases each). Trimming stripped 3 bases from V and 12 bases from J, with 12 bases between. The CDR3 has 12 amino acids. Germline values: CDR1 MNHEY, CDR2 SMNVEV (reference sequence). The CDR3 DNA reads TGTGCCAGCAGTTTGGTGGGGGTAGGGCAGTTCTTC. Its translation is CASSLVGVGQFF.

The chain has TRBV7-9 and TRBJ1-5; no firm D call. Germline lookup yields CDR1 SEHNR and CDR2 FQNEAQ (reference sequence). The CDR3 is made up of 14 amino acids. The germline V and J ends were trimmed by 5 bases and 8 bases, with 16 bases remaining between them. Here the CDR3 reads CASSPPAVREPQHF. Written as DNA, the CDR3 is TGTGCCAGCAGCCCCCCCGCGGTGCGGGAGCCCCAGCATTTT.

This clone showed up just once. CDR3 coding DNA: TGTGCTAGTGGTTTGGGGACAGGGGTCCATGAGCAGTTCTTC. Translating it yields CASGLGTGVHEQFF. The rearrangement links TRBV12-5 to TRBJ2-1; 9 bases map to TRBD1. V gave up 1 base and J gave up 8 bases; unmatched junction bases: 3. Germline-derived CDR1 and CDR2 are LGHNT and FRNRAP. This CDR3 has 14 amino acids.

The CDR3 region is CASSGGTADFMNIQYF. The CDR3 DNA follows: TGTGCCAGCAGCGGGGGGACAGCGGACTTCATGAACATTCAGTACTTC. V is TRBV9 and J is TRBJ2-4; 7 bases align to TRBD1. CDR1 is SGDLS and CDR2 is YYNGEE in the germline V gene. The ends lost 3 bases at V and 7 bases at J; junction bases unmatched: 13. CDR3 length: 16 residues.

The chain links TRBV27 to TRBJ2-1; D uncertain. The V gene lost 0 bases and the J gene lost 6 bases, with 12 bases spanning the gap. This CDR3 region has 15 residues. Germline V gives CDR1 MNHEY, CDR2 SMNVEV (reference sequence). The CDR3 DNA reads as TGTGCCAGCAGTTTATCAAAAAGTGGCGTCAATGAGCAGTTCTTC. Its translation is CASSLSKSGVNEQFF.

The table lists this clone with a count of one. The chain joins TRBV6-5 to TRBJ2-7, with 8 bases identical to TRBD1. Germline loops: CDR1 MNHEY, CDR2 SVGAGI. V lost 0 bases and J lost 3; bases outside the gene matches: 7. The CDR3 is 16 residues long. In DNA form, the CDR3 reads TGTGCCAGCAGTTACTCGCGATCCGGGACAGGCTACGAGCAGTACTTC. Translating gives CASSYSRSGTGYEQYF.

The rearrangement joins TRBV25-1 to TRBJ1-1; D ambiguous. V gave up 0 bases and J gave up 7 bases, with 12 bases separating them. CDR1 and CDR2 from the germline V gene are MGHDK and SYGVNS. This CDR3 is built from 14 residues. CDR3 region: CASSEYRTSGEAFF. The CDR3 DNA reads TGTGCCAGCAGTGAATACCGGACCTCCGGTGAAGCTTTCTTT.

V gene TRBV7-9 combines with J gene TRBJ2-3; perhaps D is TRBD1 or TRBD2 (5 bases each). Trimming removed 4 bases from V and 2 bases from J, with 13 bases in between. This CDR3 is built from 15 residues. CDR1 is SEHNR and CDR2 is FQNEAQ in the germline V gene (reference sequence). The DNA of the CDR3 is TGTGCCAGCAGCTCATTAGAAGGGACCACAGATACGCAGTATTTT. Amino acid sequence: CASSSLEGTTDTQYF.

V and J are TRBV5-8 and TRBJ2-5, with D possibly matching TRBD1 (5 bases). Trimming removed 5 bases from V and 5 bases from J, with 19 bases in between. The CDR3 loop spans 15 amino acids. Germline lookup yields CDR1 SGHTS and CDR2 YDEGEE. The DNA for the CDR3 is TGTGCCAGCAGTTGGGGCGGACGTGATAAGGAGACCCAGTACTTC. This codes for CASSWGGRDKETQYF.

The chain recombines TRBV27 with TRBJ2-7, with D possibly being TRBD1 (6 bases). Trimming removed 5 bases from V and 4 bases from J, with 21 bases in between. Germline V gives CDR1 MNHEY, CDR2 SMNVEV (reference sequence). The CDR3 length is 16 residues. Here the CDR3 DNA reads TGTGCCAGCAGTCTAATGCCGGGGACAAGATATTACGAGCAGTACTTC. This translates into CASSLMPGTRYYEQYF.

The chain couples TRBV7-9 to TRBJ2-2, with unresolved D. Looked up from germline, CDR1 is SEHNR and CDR2 is FQNEAQ (reference sequence). Trimming took off 0 bases at V and 7 bases at J, with 9 bases between the two ends. This CDR3 spans 14 amino acids. CDR3 coding DNA: TGTGCCAGCAGCTTAGCGTATAAGAACGGGGAGCTGTTTTTT. Translation gives CASSLAYKNGELFF.

This clone was detected a few times. V and J are TRBV6-6 and TRBJ2-7, with D possibly being TRBD2 (5 bases). In germline, CDR1 is MNHNY, CDR2 SVGAGI (reference sequence). The CDR3 is 15 amino acids. V lost 2 bases and J lost 4, with 15 bases in between. CDR3 DNA: TGTGCCAGCAGTTACACCGCGGGTGGTGGGTACGAGCAGTACTTC. Encoded protein: CASSYTAGGGYEQYF.

J is TRBJ1-1 and V is TRBV5-5, with 7 bases aligning to TRBD1. Trimming cost V 0 bases and J 4 bases; bases outside gene matches: 18. CDR3 length: 19 residues. CDR1 SGHKS and CDR2 YYEKEE come from the germline V gene (reference sequence). The CDR3 DNA follows: TGTGCCAGCAGCTTGGAACTGACAGGGCTCGGTATGGAGGGCACTGAAGCTTTCTTT. Amino acids: CASSLELTGLGMEGTEAFF.

This CDR3 is CASSYHGDRTYEQYF. In DNA form, the CDR3 reads TGTGCCAGCAGTTACCACGGAGACAGGACCTACGAGCAGTACTTC. The V call is TRBV6-5, the J call TRBJ2-7, with a tentative D call TRBD1 (6 bases). The CDR3 is 15 residues long. Trimming stripped 2 bases from V and 2 bases from J, with 13 bases between. Germline V gives CDR1 MNHEY, CDR2 SVGAGI.

The chain joins TRBV19 to TRBJ2-2; a possible D gene is TRBD2 (5 bases). CDR3 size: 17 residues. Germline values: CDR1 LNHDA, CDR2 SQIVND (reference sequence). V shed 5 bases and J shed 4 bases, with 20 bases lying between them. CDR3 DNA sequence: TGTGCCAGTAGTCCCGGCTTGGGAGTTGGTTCCACCGGGGAGCTGTTTTTT. As protein: CASSPGLGVGSTGELFF. The complete variable domain, with remaining parts taken from reference TRBV19 and TRBJ2-2, reads DGGITQSPKYLFRKEGQNVTLSCEQNLNHDAMYWYRQDPGQGLRLIYYSQIVNDFQKGDIAEGYSVSREKKESFPLTVTSAQKNPTAFYLCASSPGLGVGSTGELFFGEGSRLTVL.

The rearrangement joins TRBV9 to TRBJ2-7, with D unresolved. V dropped 0 bases and J dropped 7 bases, with 11 bases sitting between them. The length of the CDR3 is 13 residues. Germline V gene data show CDR1 as SGDLS and CDR2 as YYNGEE. CDR3 sequence reads: CASSVDFLLEQYF. The CDR3 DNA reads as TGTGCCAGCAGCGTAGACTTTCTCTTGGAGCAGTACTTC.

The CDR3 DNA follows: TGTGCCAGCAGTGGACAGGACCCGAGGGAGACCCAGTACTTC. Amino acids: CASSGQDPRETQYF. The chain links TRBV2 to TRBJ2-5, with TRBD1 as a possible D gene (6 bases). V was clipped by 4 bases and J by 5 bases, with 14 bases between them. In germline, CDR1 is SNHLY, CDR2 FYNNEI. The CDR3 extends over 14 amino acids.

The chain links TRBV29-1 to TRBJ2-7; TRBD2 agrees at 8 bases. The CDR3 contains 15 residues. CDR1 and CDR2 from the germline V gene are SQVTM and ANQGSEA. The V segment lost 1 base and the J segment 2 bases; nucleotides outside the gene matches: 7. The CDR3 DNA reads as TGCAGCGTTGAAGGGTGGACGGGAGGGGCCTACGAGCAGTACTTC. It codes for CSVEGWTGGAYEQYF.

This chain connects TRBV9 to TRBJ2-5; 8 nucleotides line up with TRBD2. The CDR3 is 14 residues long. Germline V gene sequence: CDR1 SGDLS, CDR2 YYNGEE. With 3 bases clipped from V and 4 bases from J, the junction kept 5 bases outside the gene matches. The CDR3, as DNA: TGTGCCAGCAGCGACCGTAGCGGGACAGAGACCCAGTACTTC. It yields the protein CASSDRSGTETQYF.

In regard to this clone: One end of the junction varies from germline; a read error may be responsible. V usage is TRBV10-3 and J usage is TRBJ2-5; D perhaps matches TRBD1 (7 bases). CDR1 ENHRY and CDR2 SYGVKD come from the germline V gene. This CDR3 is built from 17 residues. As DNA, the CDR3 is TGTGCCGTCGGGCCGACCGGGACAGCGGGCATTCAAGGGACCCAGTACTTC. Translation: CAVGPTGTAGIQGTQYF.

CDR3 protein: CASSLERYYGYTF. The CDR3 DNA sequence: TGTGCCAGCAGCTTGGAACGGTACTATGGCTACACCTTC. The rearrangement uses TRBV5-4 and TRBJ1-2, with no clear D. Trimming stripped 0 bases from V and 3 bases from J, with 6 bases between. The germline V gene has CDR1 SGHNT and CDR2 YYREEE (reference sequence). CDR3 length equals 13 residues.